Each of the 16 T cell receptor beta chains below was sequenced from the same sample in a study of Ad26.COV2.S vaccination and SARS-CoV-2 variants. Method: immunoSEQ multiplex PCR; TCRdb's copy keeps in-frame clones and lacks some. The sample lists hundreds of thousands of clones, about nine tenths occurring once. Treatment of the sample: 15 to 20 received Ad26.COV2.S at low or high dose, single or two shots; roughly five received placebo; per-sample allocation not given. Specimen acquisition occurred on day 63 following the initial vaccine or placebo injection. This sample comprised peripheral blood, obtained in a trial of Ad26.COV2.S vaccine versus placebo. These receptors all stem from a person between 18 and 65 years old who received the Ad26.COV2.S COVID-19 vaccine or a placebo.

V gene TRBV14 combines with J gene TRBJ1-1; D unclear. The CDR3 loop spans 15 amino acids. Germline CDR1 is SGHDN and CDR2 is FVKESK. Trimming took 1 base from V and 0 from J, leaving 9 bases between them. The CDR3 spells CASSQVGRMNTEAFF. CDR3 nucleotide sequence: TGTGCCAGCAGCCAAGTAGGCAGGATGAACACTGAAGCTTTCTTT.

CDR3 bases: TGCGCCAGCGCGGCTAGCAACTACAATGAGCAGTTCTTC. It is translated as CASAASNYNEQFF. The chain uses TRBV5-1 and TRBJ2-1; a weak D match, TRBD2 (5 bases). This CDR3 spans 13 amino acids. The germline V gene encodes CDR1 SGHRS and CDR2 YFSETQ. The ends were cut back, 7 bases at V and 3 bases at J, with 11 bases in the middle.

The rearrangement uses TRBV4-3 and TRBJ2-1; 8 bases are a match to TRBD2. J was trimmed by 4 bases and V by 0 bases; bases with no gene match: 5. CDR3 length: 16 amino acids. The germline gives CDR1 LGHNA, CDR2 YSLEER. The CDR3 sequence: CASSQDSSGRYNEQFF. The CDR3 nucleotides are TGCGCCAGCAGCCAAGATTCCAGCGGGAGATACAATGAGCAGTTCTTC.

The J gene is TRBJ2-7, the V gene TRBV18, with D tentatively TRBD1 (5 bases). In germline, CDR1 is KGHSH, CDR2 LQKENI. With 0 bases removed from V and 0 bases from J, the gap between germline ends came to 9 bases. The CDR3 runs to 15 residues. In nucleotides, the CDR3 is TGTGCCAGCTCACCACCTCTGGGGCCCTCCTACGAGCAGTACTTC. Translated, it gives CASSPPLGPSYEQYF.

As to this clone: A read error is possible here, since a much larger clone lies one base away. The chain couples TRBV6-2 or TRBV6-3 to TRBJ2-7; D not resolved. V lost 2 bases and J 3 bases, leaving 2 bases between the germline ends. Looked up from germline, CDR1 is MNHEY and CDR2 is SVGEGT. The CDR3 runs to 11 residues. The chain's CDR3 is CASSYIYEQYF. The CDR3 DNA reads as TGTGCCAGCAGTTACATCTACGAGCAGTACTTC.

The chain joins TRBV19 to TRBJ1-5; 10 bases match TRBD1. Germline-derived CDR1 and CDR2 are LNHDA and SQIVND (reference sequence). The CDR3 loop spans 17 amino acids. V gave up 5 bases and J gave up 6 bases; unmatched junction bases: 13. CDR3 loop: CASSPRTGGGVVQPQHF. The DNA of the CDR3 is TGTGCCAGTAGTCCTAGGACAGGGGGAGGAGTTGTTCAGCCCCAGCATTTT.

The gene calls are TRBV7-8 and TRBJ1-3; D remains ambiguous. V lost 5 bases to trimming and J lost 0 bases, with 5 bases between them. Per germline, CDR1 SGHVS and CDR2 FQNEAQ. This CDR3 is 13 amino acids long. CDR3 sequence: CASSRDSGNTIYF. The DNA of the CDR3 is TGTGCCAGCAGCCGAGACTCTGGAAACACCATATATTTT.

J is TRBJ2-7 and V is TRBV6-2 or TRBV6-3; 7 nucleotides align to TRBD1. From germline, CDR1 is MNHEY and CDR2 SVGEGT. Trimming removed 2 bases from V and 2 bases from J; junction bases left unmatched: 3. This CDR3 has 14 residues. This chain's CDR3 is CASSYGGTAYEQYF. CDR3 sequence (DNA): TGTGCCAGCAGTTACGGTGGGACAGCCTACGAGCAGTACTTC.

This sequence joins TRBV12-5 and TRBJ2-1, with D unresolved. The V gene lost 5 bases and the J gene lost 0 bases, with 8 bases spanning the gap. This CDR3 region has 14 residues. Germline V lookup: CDR1 LGHNT, CDR2 FRNRAP. In nucleotides, the CDR3 is TGTGCTAGTGGTCCCTCCATCTCCTACAATGAGCAGTTCTTC. Protein sequence: CASGPSISYNEQFF.

The V call is TRBV6-5, the J call TRBJ2-7; D unclear. The germline CDR1 and CDR2 sequences are MNHEY and SVGAGI. This CDR3 has 13 residues. V was trimmed by 3 bases and J by 6 bases, leaving 12 bases between them. This CDR3 reads CASSYSIGFEQYF. In nucleotides, the CDR3 is TGTGCCAGCAGTTATTCGATAGGATTCGAGCAGTACTTC.

J is TRBJ2-7 and V is TRBV10-1; TRBD1 aligns across 8 bases. V lost 4 bases, J lost 4 bases, and 9 bases stayed unmatched. The germline gives CDR1 WNHNN, CDR2 SYGVQD (reference sequence). The CDR3 has 15 amino acids. CDR3: CASSGRLGQVYEQYF. The CDR3 DNA reads as TGCGCCAGCAGTGGTCGGTTGGGACAGGTTTACGAGCAGTACTTC.

The rearrangement links TRBV2 to TRBJ1-3; D possibly corresponds to TRBD1 (5 bases). CDR1 and CDR2 from the germline V gene are SNHLY and FYNNEI. The CDR3 length is 13 residues. V was clipped by 8 bases and J by 1 base, with 9 bases between them. CDR3 sequence reads: CASQTESGNTIYF. CDR3 nucleotide sequence: TGTGCCAGCCAGACAGAATCTGGAAACACCATATATTTT.

This clone was detected once. The V call is TRBV2, the J call TRBJ2-7; TRBD2 aligns across 8 bases. This CDR3 contains 15 residues. Germline lookup yields CDR1 SNHLY and CDR2 FYNNEI. V was pared by 9 bases and J by 6 bases, with 16 bases of the junction left unmatched. The CDR3 DNA follows: TGTGCCAGACCTGAATTGGGACTAGGCCCTTTCGAGCAGTACTTC. As protein: CARPELGLGPFEQYF.

The V and J genes are TRBV7-2 and TRBJ1-6; D might be TRBD1 (6 bases). Trimming cost V 3 bases and J 8 bases, with 14 bases left between them. Per germline, CDR1 SGHTA and CDR2 FQGNSA. The CDR3 consists of 15 residues. Written as DNA, the CDR3 is TGTGCCAGCAGCTTCAGGGGAATGAAACATTCACCCCTCCACTTT. It specifies CASSFRGMKHSPLHF.

V and J are TRBV4-1 and TRBJ1-2; D is undetermined. CDR1 MGHRA and CDR2 YSYEKL come from the germline V gene. V dropped 0 bases and J dropped 4 bases, with 18 bases sitting between them. There are 17 residues in the CDR3. DNA of the CDR3: TGCGCCAGCAGCCAAGAACTGGTCCCGCCGCGGGGCTATGGCTACACCTTC. Translated: CASSQELVPPRGYGYTF.

The J gene is TRBJ1-1, the V gene TRBV6-5, with TRBD1 as a possible D gene (5 bases). Per the germline V gene, CDR1 is MNHEY and CDR2 is SVGAGI. The V gene lost 7 bases and the J gene lost 7 bases, with 19 bases spanning the gap. CDR3 length: 14 residues. The CDR3 DNA is TGTGCCAGCAACACAGATGGGGGGAGAAATGAAGCTTTCTTT. Its translation: CASNTDGGRNEAFF.